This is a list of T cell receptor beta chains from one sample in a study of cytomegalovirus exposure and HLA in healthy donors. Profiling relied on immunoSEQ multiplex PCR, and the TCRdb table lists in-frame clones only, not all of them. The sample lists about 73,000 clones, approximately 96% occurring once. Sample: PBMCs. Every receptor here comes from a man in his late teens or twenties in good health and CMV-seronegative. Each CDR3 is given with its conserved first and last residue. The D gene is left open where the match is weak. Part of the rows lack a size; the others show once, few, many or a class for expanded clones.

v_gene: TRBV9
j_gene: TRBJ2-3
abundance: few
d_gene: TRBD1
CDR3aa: CASSPGQYGTDTQYF
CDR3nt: TGTGCCAGCAGCCCGGGACAGTATGGCACAGATACGCAGTATTTT

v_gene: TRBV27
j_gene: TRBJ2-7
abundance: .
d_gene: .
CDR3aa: CASSPRHSPPYEQYF
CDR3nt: TGTGCCAGCAGTCCCCGACATTCCCCACCCTACGAGCAGTACTTC

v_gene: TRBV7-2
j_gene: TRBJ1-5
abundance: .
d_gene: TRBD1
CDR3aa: CASSLALGQGNQPQHF
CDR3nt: TGTGCCAGCAGCTTAGCCCTGGGACAGGGCAATCAGCCCCAGCATTTT

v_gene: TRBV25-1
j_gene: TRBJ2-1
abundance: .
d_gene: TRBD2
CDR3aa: CASSDVAGGRVGYNEQFF
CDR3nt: TGTGCCAGCAGTGATGTAGCGGGGGGCCGGGTGGGTTACAATGAGCAGTTCTTC

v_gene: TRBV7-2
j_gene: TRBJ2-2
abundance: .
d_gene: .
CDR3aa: CASSLTGTNTGELFF
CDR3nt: TGTGCCAGCAGCTTAACAGGGACGAACACCGGGGAGCTGTTTTTT

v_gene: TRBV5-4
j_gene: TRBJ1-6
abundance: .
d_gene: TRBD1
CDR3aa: CASSLKQGYNSPLHF
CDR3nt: TGTGCCAGCAGCTTAAAACAGGGGTATAATTCACCCCTCCACTTT

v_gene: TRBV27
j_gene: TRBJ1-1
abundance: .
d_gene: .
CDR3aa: CASRPDIGAEAFF
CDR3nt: TGTGCCAGCAGGCCCGACATAGGCGCTGAAGCTTTCTTT

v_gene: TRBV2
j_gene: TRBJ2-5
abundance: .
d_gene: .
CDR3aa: CASSDSLRVEETQYF
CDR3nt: TGTGCCAGCAGTGATAGCCTACGAGTTGAAGAGACCCAGTACTTC

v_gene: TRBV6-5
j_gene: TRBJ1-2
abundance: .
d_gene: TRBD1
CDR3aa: CASTDRVGYTF
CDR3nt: TGTGCCAGCACCGACAGGGTTGGCTACACCTTC

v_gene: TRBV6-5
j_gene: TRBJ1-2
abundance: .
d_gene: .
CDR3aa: CASSPSPYNYGYTF
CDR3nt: TGTGCCAGCAGCCCTTCCCCCTACAACTATGGCTACACCTTC

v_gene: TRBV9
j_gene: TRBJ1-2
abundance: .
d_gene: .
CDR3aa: CASSGGANYGYTF
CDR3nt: TGTGCCAGCAGCGGGGGAGCCAACTATGGCTACACCTTC

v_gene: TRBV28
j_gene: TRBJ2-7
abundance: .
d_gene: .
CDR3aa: CASSFGGPGMTYEQYF
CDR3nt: TGTGCCAGCAGTTTCGGGGGACCAGGTATGACCTACGAGCAGTACTTC

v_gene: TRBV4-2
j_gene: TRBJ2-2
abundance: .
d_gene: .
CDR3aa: CASSQDWVGEGGELFF
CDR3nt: TGTGCCAGCAGCCAAGATTGGGTAGGGGAAGGCGGGGAGCTGTTTTTT

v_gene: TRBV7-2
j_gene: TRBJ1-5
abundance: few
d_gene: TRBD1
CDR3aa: CASSVNRGNQPQHF
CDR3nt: TGTGCCAGCAGCGTGAACAGGGGTAACCAGCCCCAGCATTTT

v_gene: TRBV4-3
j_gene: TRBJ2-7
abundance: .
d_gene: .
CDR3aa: CASSQEVNSLSYEQYF
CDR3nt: TGCGCCAGCAGCCAAGAAGTCAACTCCCTCTCCTACGAGCAGTACTTC

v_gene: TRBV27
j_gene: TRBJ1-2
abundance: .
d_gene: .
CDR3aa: CASSLSPQAGGYTF
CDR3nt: TGTGCCAGCAGCCTAAGTCCCCAAGCCGGTGGCTACACCTTC

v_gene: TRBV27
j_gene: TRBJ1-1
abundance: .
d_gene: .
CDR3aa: CASRGGTEAFF
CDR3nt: TGTGCCAGCAGAGGGGGCACTGAAGCTTTCTTT

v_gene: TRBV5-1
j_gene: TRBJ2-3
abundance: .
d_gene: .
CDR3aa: CASRPQGRSTDTQYF
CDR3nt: TGCGCCAGCAGGCCCCAGGGAAGAAGCACAGATACGCAGTATTTT

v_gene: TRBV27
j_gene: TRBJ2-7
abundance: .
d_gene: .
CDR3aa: CASSNTGVSYEQYF
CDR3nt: TGTGCCAGCAGCAATACCGGGGTTTCCTACGAGCAGTACTTC

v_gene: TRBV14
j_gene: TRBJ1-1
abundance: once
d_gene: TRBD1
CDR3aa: CASSQTGGRWYTEAFF
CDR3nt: TGTGCCAGCAGCCAAACAGGGGGACGTTGGTACACTGAAGCTTTCTTT

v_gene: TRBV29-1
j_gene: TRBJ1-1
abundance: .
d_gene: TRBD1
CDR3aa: CSAGTGMNTEAFF
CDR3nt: TGCAGCGCCGGGACAGGGATGAACACTGAAGCTTTCTTT

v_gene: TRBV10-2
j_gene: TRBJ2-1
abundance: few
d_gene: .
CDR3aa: CASSPESSYNEQFF
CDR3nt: TGCGCCAGCAGCCCGGAATCTAGTTACAATGAGCAGTTCTTC

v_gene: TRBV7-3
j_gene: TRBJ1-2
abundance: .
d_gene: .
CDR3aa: CASSSMGGNGYTF
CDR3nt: TGTGCCAGCAGCTCAATGGGGGGAAATGGCTACACCTTC

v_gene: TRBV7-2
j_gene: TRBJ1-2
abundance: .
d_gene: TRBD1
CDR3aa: CASSLQGYGYTF
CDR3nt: TGTGCCAGCAGCCTACAGGGGTATGGCTACACCTTC

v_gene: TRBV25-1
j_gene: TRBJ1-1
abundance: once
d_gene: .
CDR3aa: CASTGDKMNTEAFF
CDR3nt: TGTGCCAGCACCGGGGACAAAATGAACACTGAAGCTTTCTTT

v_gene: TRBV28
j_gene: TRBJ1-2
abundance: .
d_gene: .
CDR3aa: CASSQGSVSNGYTF
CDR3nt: TGTGCCAGCAGCCAGGGTAGTGTTTCGAATGGCTACACCTTC

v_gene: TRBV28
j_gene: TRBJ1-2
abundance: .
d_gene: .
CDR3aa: CASLTDSYGYTF
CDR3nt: TGTGCCAGCTTGACAGACTCCTATGGCTACACCTTC

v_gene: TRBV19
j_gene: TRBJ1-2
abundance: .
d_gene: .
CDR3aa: CASSPRTGNYGYTF
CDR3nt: TGTGCCAGTAGTCCCCGGACGGGGAACTATGGCTACACCTTC

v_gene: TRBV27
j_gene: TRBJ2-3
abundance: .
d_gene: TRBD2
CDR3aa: CASSPIAGGTDTQYF
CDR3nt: TGTGCCAGCAGTCCAATAGCGGGGGGCACAGATACGCAGTATTTT

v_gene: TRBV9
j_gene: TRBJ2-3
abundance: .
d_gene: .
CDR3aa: CASSVDTDTDTQYF
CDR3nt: TGTGCCAGCAGCGTAGATACAGATACAGATACGCAGTATTTT

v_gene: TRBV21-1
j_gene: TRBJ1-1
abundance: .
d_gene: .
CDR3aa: CASGSTGDTEAFF
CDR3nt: TGTGCCAGCGGGTCGACGGGGGACACTGAAGCTTTCTTT

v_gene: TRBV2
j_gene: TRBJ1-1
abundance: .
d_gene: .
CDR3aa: CASSIRDTVTEAFF
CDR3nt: TGTGCCAGCAGTATCCGGGACACCGTCACTGAAGCTTTCTTT

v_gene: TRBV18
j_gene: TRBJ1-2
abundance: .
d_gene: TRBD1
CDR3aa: CASSPEVTGQPFGNYGYTF
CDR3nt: TGTGCCAGCTCACCTGAAGTAACGGGACAGCCCTTTGGGAACTATGGCTACACCTTC

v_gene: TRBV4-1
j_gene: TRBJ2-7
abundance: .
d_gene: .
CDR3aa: CASTPWAGLDEQYF
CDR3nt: TGCGCCAGCACACCCTGGGCAGGTCTCGACGAGCAGTACTTC

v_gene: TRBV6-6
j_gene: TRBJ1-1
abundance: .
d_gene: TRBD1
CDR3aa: CASTETGGNTEAFF
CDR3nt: TGTGCCAGCACTGAGACAGGGGGCAACACTGAAGCTTTCTTT

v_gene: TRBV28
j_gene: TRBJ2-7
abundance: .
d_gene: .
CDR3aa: CASSLGTEQYF
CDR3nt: TGTGCCAGCAGTTTAGGCACCGAGCAGTACTTC

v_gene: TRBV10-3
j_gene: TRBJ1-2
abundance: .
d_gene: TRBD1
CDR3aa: CAISKDREVGGYTF
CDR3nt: TGTGCCATCAGTAAGGACAGGGAGGTAGGGGGCTACACCTTC

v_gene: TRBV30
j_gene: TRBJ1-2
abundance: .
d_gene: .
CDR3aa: CAWSWQGNNYGYTF
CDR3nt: TGTGCCTGGAGTTGGCAGGGTAATAACTATGGCTACACCTTC

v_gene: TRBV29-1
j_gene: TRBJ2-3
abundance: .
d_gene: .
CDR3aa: CSVAVTSTDTQYF
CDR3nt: TGCAGCGTTGCTGTGACTAGCACAGATACGCAGTATTTT